A selection of T cell receptor beta chains follows, all from one sample in a study of T cells after yellow fever vaccination. TCRdb ran MiXCR on the 5' RACE reads and lists one entry per CDR3 protein. The sample includes hundreds of thousands of distinct CDR3 sequences, roughly 12% of them seen just once. The material sequenced was PBMCs, taken on the day of the yellow fever booster vaccination. Receptors were obtained from a young man who received the YFV17D yellow fever vaccine. The CDR3 runs from the conserved cysteine through the conserved F or W. The D gene is left open where the match is weak. The size field is filled for only some rows; it gives once, few, many or a size class.

v_gene	abundance	len	j_gene	d_gene	CDR3aa	CDR3nt
TRBV6-2/TRBV6-3	.	15	TRBJ2-1	.	CASANRDFFGNEQFF	TGTGCCAGCGCGAACAGGGATTTCTTCGGGAATGAGCAGTTCTTC
TRBV12-3/TRBV12-4	.	13	TRBJ2-1	TRBD1	CASSPDRGFEQFF	TGTGCCAGCAGTCCAGACAGGGGTTTCGAGCAGTTCTTC
TRBV7-9	many	14	TRBJ2-7	TRBD1	CASSELGQGGEQYF	TGTGCCAGCAGCGAATTAGGACAGGGCGGCGAGCAGTACTTC
TRBV20-1	.	15	TRBJ2-3	TRBD2	CSATLTGTSVYTQYF	TGCAGTGCCACCCTTACCGGGACTAGCGTATATACGCAGTATTTT
TRBV7-6	.	17	TRBJ2-3	.	CASIPDVTGPYTDTQYF	TGTGCCAGCATCCCCGATGTAACAGGACCTTACACAGATACGCAGTATTTT
TRBV6-5	few	15	TRBJ1-2	TRBD1	CASSYTDREDYGYTF	TGTGCCAGCAGTTACACGGACAGGGAAGATTATGGCTACACCTTC
TRBV5-6	few	14	TRBJ1-6	TRBD1	CASSPGTGGSPLHF	TGTGCCAGCAGCCCCGGGACAGGAGGGTCACCCCTCCACTTT
TRBV18	many	13	TRBJ2-1	.	CASSPVTYNEQFF	TGTGCCAGCTCACCGGTCACGTACAATGAGCAGTTCTTC
TRBV14	few	12	TRBJ2-7	.	CASSQRQYEQYF	TGTGCCAGCAGCCAAAGACAGTACGAGCAGTACTTC
TRBV28	few	20	TRBJ2-5	TRBD2	CASSSPLGTSGRWGKETQYF	TGTGCCAGCAGCTCTCCCCTAGGGACTAGCGGGAGGTGGGGAAAAGAGACCCAGTACTTC
TRBV5-1	few	16	TRBJ2-1	.	CASSLDSSLAYNEQFF	TGCGCCAGCAGCCTGGACAGTTCTCTGGCCTACAATGAGCAGTTCTTC
TRBV28	few	18	TRBJ2-5	TRBD1	CASSLPPTQGAVEETQYF	TGTGCCAGCAGTTTACCTCCAACACAGGGGGCGGTGGAAGAGACCCAGTACTTC
TRBV7-8	.	17	TRBJ2-3	.	CASSLRAALGMPDTQYF	TGTGCCAGCAGCTTAAGGGCGGCACTAGGGATGCCAGATACGCAGTATTTT
TRBV10-2	.	12	TRBJ2-5	TRBD2	CASSGGRETQYF	TGCGCCAGCAGCGGCGGGAGAGAGACCCAGTACTTC
TRBV5-5	.	15	TRBJ2-5	.	CASSLVRGPVETQYF	TGTGCCAGCAGCTTGGTTCGAGGGCCAGTAGAGACCCAGTACTTC
TRBV18	few	14	TRBJ2-7	.	CASSPREGTYEQYF	TGTGCCAGCTCACCACGCGAGGGGACCTACGAGCAGTACTTC
TRBV20-1	.	16	TRBJ1-5	TRBD1	CCARSGQGTSNQPQHF	TGCTGTGCTAGATCGGGACAGGGGACTAGCAATCAGCCCCAGCATTTT
TRBV5-6	few	16	TRBJ2-1	TRBD2	CASSYLGLADNNEQFF	TGTGCCAGCAGCTACCTGGGACTAGCGGATAACAATGAGCAGTTCTTC
TRBV5-4	.	14	TRBJ2-5	.	CATPSRAAQRTQYF	TGTGCCACTCCGTCAAGGGCGGCGCAGAGGACCCAGTACTTC
TRBV9	.	13	TRBJ1-6	.	CASSVELNAPLHF	TGTGCCAGCAGCGTAGAGCTGAACGCACCCCTCCACTTT
TRBV19	.	19	TRBJ2-1	TRBD2	CASSIWASGKGPSRNEQFF	TGTGCCAGTAGTATATGGGCTAGCGGTAAGGGACCATCTCGTAATGAGCAGTTCTTC
TRBV3-1	.	15	TRBJ2-7	.	CASSQTSGLGREQYF	TGTGCCAGCAGCCAGACTTCGGGGTTAGGCCGCGAGCAGTACTTC
TRBV10-3	few	12	TRBJ2-1	.	CAISEQGGEQFF	TGTGCCATCAGTGAGCAAGGGGGGGAGCAGTTCTTC
TRBV30	few	17	TRBJ2-2	TRBD2	CAWSVRTSGRNTGELFF	TGTGCCTGGAGTGTACGGACTAGCGGGAGGAACACCGGGGAGCTGTTTTTT
TRBV6-1	few	15	TRBJ1-6	TRBD1	CASSHPGQNNSPLHF	TGTGCCAGCAGTCATCCGGGACAGAACAATTCACCCCTCCACTTT
TRBV7-2	many	15	TRBJ1-2	.	CASSLEPEPNYGYTF	TGTGCCAGCAGCTTAGAACCAGAGCCCAACTATGGCTACACCTTC
TRBV9	few	17	TRBJ1-6	TRBD1	CASSAAGGGSYNSPLHF	TGTGCCAGCAGCGCCGCAGGGGGTGGCTCCTATAATTCACCCCTCCACTTT
TRBV29-1	.	15	TRBJ2-2	TRBD2	CSVGPASGRYGELFF	TGCAGCGTTGGTCCCGCTAGCGGGAGGTACGGGGAGCTGTTTTTT
TRBV7-3	.	15	TRBJ2-1	TRBD2	CASSLDSGITTEQFF	TGTGCCAGCAGCCTAGATAGCGGGATCACCACTGAGCAGTTCTTC
TRBV6-1	few	15	TRBJ1-5	TRBD1	CASRATGGAGQPQHF	TGTGCCAGCAGAGCAACAGGGGGCGCGGGCCAGCCCCAGCATTTT
TRBV4-3	few	16	TRBJ2-3	TRBD2	CASSQREGGRSDTQYF	TGCGCCAGCAGCCAACGGGAGGGAGGAAGGTCAGATACGCAGTATTTT
TRBV5-1	few	14	TRBJ2-5	TRBD2	CASSAGLAAETQYF	TGCGCCAGCAGCGCGGGACTAGCCGCAGAGACCCAGTACTTC
TRBV20-1	few	13	TRBJ1-1	.	CSASRDRYTEAFF	TGCAGTGCTAGCCGAGACAGGTACACTGAAGCTTTCTTT
TRBV6-2/TRBV6-3	few	13	TRBJ2-1	.	CASSYSARNEQFF	TGTGCCAGCAGTTACTCGGCACGAAATGAGCAGTTCTTC
TRBV6-5	.	16	TRBJ2-1	TRBD1	CASSYDRTGLYNEQFF	TGTGCCAGCAGTTACGACCGGACAGGATTGTACAATGAGCAGTTCTTC
TRBV3-1	few	15	TRBJ2-1	TRBD2	CASSRREASYNEQFF	TGTGCCAGCAGCCGTCGGGAGGCCTCCTACAATGAGCAGTTCTTC
TRBV7-6	many	16	TRBJ1-5	.	CASSLEGGFGNQPQHF	TGTGCCAGCAGCTTAGAAGGGGGATTCGGCAATCAGCCCCAGCATTTT
TRBV5-6	.	14	TRBJ2-3	.	CASSLGTVGDTQYF	TGTGCCAGCAGCTTGGGGACAGTGGGCGATACGCAGTATTTT
TRBV6-2/TRBV6-3	few	17	TRBJ1-1	.	CASKRRGRWEMNTEAFF	TGTGCCAGCAAGCGGAGGGGCAGGTGGGAAATGAACACTGAAGCTTTCTTT
TRBV18	.	12	TRBJ1-6	.	CASSPEDSPLHF	TGTGCCAGCTCACCAGAGGATTCACCCCTCCACTTT
TRBV5-1	few	16	TRBJ2-1	TRBD2	CASSLGLATIYNEQFF	TGCGCCAGCAGCTTGGGACTAGCGACTATTTACAATGAGCAGTTCTTC
TRBV7-7	.	16	TRBJ2-1	TRBD1	CASSPGTDPSYNEQFF	TGTGCCAGCAGCCCAGGGACAGACCCCTCCTACAATGAGCAGTTCTTC
TRBV20-1	few	16	TRBJ1-5	TRBD1	CSARDQAGGSFQPQHF	TGCAGTGCTAGAGATCAGGCAGGGGGCAGCTTTCAGCCCCAGCATTTT
TRBV12-3/TRBV12-4	once	13	TRBJ2-2	.	CASSFGYTGELFF	TGTGCCAGCAGTTTCGGCTACACCGGGGAGCTGTTTTTT